The clone carrying this T cell receptor beta chain was seen repeatedly, ten times or more. Its cognate antigen is unknown. The sample comes from a study of CD8+CD57+ T cells in acquired aplastic anemia. Across the study: Isolated CD4+ and CD8+ cells, once sorted, yielded DNA averaging about 3.2 ug. Study results and caveats: Comparison of patients with controls identified about 27 shared CD8+ CDR3 sequences. Patients and controls had CD8+ Simpson's diversity values that were not significantly distinct.

According to the study, genomic DNA was the template for TCR beta VDJ and CDR3 profiling. TCRdb re-called the reads with MiXCR, one entry per CDR3 protein. The sample has some 290,000 distinct CDR3 sequences, approximately 56% seen once; the top ten hold approximately 8.2%. V was pared by 2 bases and J by 4 bases, with 9 bases between. The CDR3 runs 14 residues. V gene TRBV12-3 or TRBV12-4 combines with J gene TRBJ1-5; D might be TRBD1 (5 bases). This receptor was identified in a human donor with severe aplastic anemia or a healthy control (not recorded which). Material for sequencing was sorted CD4+, CD8+, or CD8+CD57+ T cells (not recorded which) from PBMCs. This CDR3 reads CASSLRAGNQPQHF. The CDR3 bases are TGTGCCAGCAGTTTAAGGGCAGGGAATCAGCCCCAGCATTTT.